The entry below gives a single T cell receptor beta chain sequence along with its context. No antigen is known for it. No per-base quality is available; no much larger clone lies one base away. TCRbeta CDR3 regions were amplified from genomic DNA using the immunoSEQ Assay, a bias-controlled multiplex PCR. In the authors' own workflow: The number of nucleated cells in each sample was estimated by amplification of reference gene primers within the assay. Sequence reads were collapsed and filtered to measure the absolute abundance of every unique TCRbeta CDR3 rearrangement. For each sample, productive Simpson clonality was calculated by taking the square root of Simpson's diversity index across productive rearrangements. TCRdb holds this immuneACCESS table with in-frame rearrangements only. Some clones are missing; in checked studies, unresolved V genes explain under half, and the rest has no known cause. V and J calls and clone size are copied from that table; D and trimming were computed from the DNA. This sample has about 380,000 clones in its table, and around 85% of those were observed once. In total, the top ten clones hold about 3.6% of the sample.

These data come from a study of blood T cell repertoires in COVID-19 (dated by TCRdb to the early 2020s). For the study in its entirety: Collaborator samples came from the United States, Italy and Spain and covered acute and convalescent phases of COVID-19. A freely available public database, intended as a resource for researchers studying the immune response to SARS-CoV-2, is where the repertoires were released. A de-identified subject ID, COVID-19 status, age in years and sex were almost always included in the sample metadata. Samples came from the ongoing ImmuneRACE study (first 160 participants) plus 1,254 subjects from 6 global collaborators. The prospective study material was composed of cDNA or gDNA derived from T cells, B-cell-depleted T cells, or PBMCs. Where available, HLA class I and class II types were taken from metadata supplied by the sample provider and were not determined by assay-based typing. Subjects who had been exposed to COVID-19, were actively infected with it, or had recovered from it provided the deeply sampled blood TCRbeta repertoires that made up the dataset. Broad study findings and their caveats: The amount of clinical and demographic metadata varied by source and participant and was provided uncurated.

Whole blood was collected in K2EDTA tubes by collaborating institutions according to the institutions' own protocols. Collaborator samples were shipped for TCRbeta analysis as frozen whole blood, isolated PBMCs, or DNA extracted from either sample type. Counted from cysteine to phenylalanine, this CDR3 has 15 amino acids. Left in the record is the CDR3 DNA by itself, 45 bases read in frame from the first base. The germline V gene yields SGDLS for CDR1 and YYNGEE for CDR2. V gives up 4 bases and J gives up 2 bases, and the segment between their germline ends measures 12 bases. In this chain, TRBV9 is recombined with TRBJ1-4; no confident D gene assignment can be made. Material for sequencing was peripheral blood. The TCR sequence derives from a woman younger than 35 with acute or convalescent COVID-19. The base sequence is TGTGCCAGCAGCCTAGGGAGGATGACTAATGAAAAACTGTTTTTT. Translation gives CASSLGRMTNEKLFF.